This T cell receptor beta chain derives from a study of T cell repertoires in cytomegalovirus infection. Study-level background: TCR beta signatures that were public indicated CMV infection and matching HLA type.

V was trimmed by 5 bases and J by 4 bases, leaving 14 bases between them. The germline V gene encodes CDR1 SEHNR and CDR2 FQNEAQ (reference sequence). The CDR3 is made up of 15 amino acids. This clonotype was picked up many times. TCRdb re-derived calls from the reads in MiXCR, one entry per CDR3 protein. The repertoire holds about 180,000 distinct CDR3 sequences, with over 13% as singletons. The sequencing input was PBMCs. J is TRBJ1-4 and V is TRBV7-9; the D gene is possibly TRBD1 (5 bases). The origin of this receptor is a human donor in good health (CMV status not recorded). Some clones in this sample may be carry-over from other donors' samples. CDR3 amino acids: CASSPPDSLNEKLFF. DNA for the CDR3: TGTGCCAGCAGCCCCCCCGACAGTCTTAATGAAAAACTGTTTTTT. The full variable domain, completed using reference TRBV7-9 and TRBJ1-4, is DTGVSQNPRHKITKRGQNVTFRCDPISEHNRLYWYRQTLGQGPEFLTYFQNEAQLEKSRLLSDRFSAERPKGSFSTLEIQRTEQGDSAMYLCASSPPDSLNEKLFFGSGTQLSVL.